Described below is a single T cell receptor (beta chain) sequence and its context. These data come from a study of human CD8 memory T cell subsets. Buffy coats donated by healthy individuals were the origin of the PBMC. The V gene end was trimmed by 6 bases and the J gene end by 2 bases; junction bases not matched to a gene: 14. This CDR3 region has 16 residues. In germline, CDR1 is DFQATT, CDR2 SNEGSKA (reference sequence). Making the TCR beta libraries relied on UMI-labeled 5' RACE. TCRdb re-called the 5' RACE reads through MiXCR, storing one row per CDR3 protein. The table records about 7,900 distinct CDR3 sequences, around 4% of them present only once.

The chain couples TRBV20-1 to TRBJ2-5, with TRBD2 matching 8 bases. This TCR was sampled from a human donor in good health. Sample: CD8+ T cells from PBMCs. CDR3: CSASGVVAGPQETQYF. The CDR3, as DNA: TGCAGTGCCTCAGGGGTGGTAGCGGGGCCACAAGAGACCCAGTACTTC.